The entry below describes one T cell receptor beta chain. Antigen unknown. The PCR had 60 Vbeta and 13 Jbeta primers. Libraries were prepared by immunoSEQ multiplex PCR; TCRdb keeps only in-frame clonotypes and omits some of them. In the table there are some 140,000 clones, around 83% of which are singletons. The data were obtained in a study of cytomegalovirus exposure and HLA in healthy donors. Study-level results: TCR beta V- and J-gene trimming, according to a later analysis, was linked to a missense DCLRE1C variant. The authors listed 150 to 200 TCR beta chains as cytomegalovirus-associated. On later analysis, the bulk of CMV-associated TCR beta chains appeared to be HLA-restricted.

This TCR derives from a male donor in good health and CMV-seropositive. Sequenced: PBMCs.

CDR3 coding DNA: TGTGCCAGCAACTTAGAGGGCGTCTCCTACAATGAGCAGTTCTTC. Translation: CASNLEGVSYNEQFF. The genes are TRBV5-6 and TRBJ2-1; D is perhaps TRBD2 (5 bases). Trimming pared 6 bases from V and 0 bases from J, leaving 13 bases between. The CDR3 sequence is 15 residues long. CDR1 SGHDT and CDR2 YYEEEE come from the germline V gene.